The sequence of this TCR beta chain was determined in a study of cytomegalovirus exposure and HLA in healthy donors. General study points: In an earlier analysis, most TCR beta V segments were productive about 87% or about 30% of the time.

About this clone itself: What it binds is unknown.

It was with 60 Vbeta and 13 Jbeta primers that the PCR ran. The method was immunoSEQ multiplex PCR; TCRdb's version includes in-frame clones alone and lacks a portion of them. The sample lists about 98,000 clones, about 83% occurring once. Between the trimmed V and J ends, which lost 1 base and 3 bases, there was a span of 6 bases. The CDR3 loop spans 13 amino acids. Per the germline V gene, CDR1 is SGHTA and CDR2 is FQGTGA. The clonotype comes from a man in his fifties or sixties in good health and CMV-seropositive. Sequencing was performed on PBMCs. This sequence joins TRBV7-3 and TRBJ1-1; D ambiguous. In nucleotides, the CDR3 is TGTGCCAGCAGCTTAAGTCGGGACACTGAAGCTTTCTTT. Protein product: CASSLSRDTEAFF.